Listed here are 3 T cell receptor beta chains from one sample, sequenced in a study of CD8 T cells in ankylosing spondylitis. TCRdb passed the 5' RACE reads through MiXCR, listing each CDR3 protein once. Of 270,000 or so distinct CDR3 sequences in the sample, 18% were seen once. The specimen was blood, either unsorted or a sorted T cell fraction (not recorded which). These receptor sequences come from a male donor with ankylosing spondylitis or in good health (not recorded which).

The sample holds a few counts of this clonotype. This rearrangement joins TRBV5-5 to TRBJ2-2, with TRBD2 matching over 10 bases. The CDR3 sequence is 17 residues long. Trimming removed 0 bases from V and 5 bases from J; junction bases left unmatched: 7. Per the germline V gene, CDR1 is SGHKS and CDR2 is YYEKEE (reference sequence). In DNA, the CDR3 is TGTGCCAGCAGCTTGGACCTAGCGGGAGTCCTAACCGGGGAGCTGTTTTTT. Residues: CASSLDLAGVLTGELFF.

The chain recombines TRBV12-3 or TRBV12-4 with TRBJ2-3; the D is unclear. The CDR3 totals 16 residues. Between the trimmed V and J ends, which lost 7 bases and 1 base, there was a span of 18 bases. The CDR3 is CASTLLSALGTDTQYF. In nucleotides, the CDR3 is TGTGCCAGCACTCTCCTCTCAGCCCTTGGCACAGATACGCAGTATTTT.

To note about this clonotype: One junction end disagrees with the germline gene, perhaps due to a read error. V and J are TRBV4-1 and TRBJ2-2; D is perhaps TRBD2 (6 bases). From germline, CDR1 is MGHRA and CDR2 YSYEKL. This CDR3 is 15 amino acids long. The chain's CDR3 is CASSQEELLGGALFF. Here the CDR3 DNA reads TGCGCCAGCAGCCAAGAGGAACTACTTGGCGGGGCGCTGTTTTTT.